What follows are 24 T cell receptor beta chains derived from one specimen sequenced in a study of cytomegalovirus exposure and HLA in healthy donors. Primers: 60 Vbeta forward and 13 Jbeta reverse. Some clones are missing from TCRdb's copy, which holds only in-frame ones; the method was immunoSEQ multiplex PCR. The profile shows around 150,000 clones, 75% to 85% of them singletons. Sample: PBMCs. The receptors shown here come from a male donor in good health and CMV-seropositive.

A remark on this clone: This specimen includes other DNA sequences encoding the same CDR3. The CDR3 here is CASSASTGELFF. As DNA, the CDR3 is TGTGCCAGCAGCGCGTCTACCGGGGAGCTGTTTTTT. This chain links TRBV9 with TRBJ2-2; D unresolved. The germline gives CDR1 SGDLS, CDR2 YYNGEE. Trimming stripped 3 bases from V and 5 bases from J, with 5 bases between. This CDR3 contains 12 residues.

This chain uses TRBV12-5 with TRBJ2-1, with a tentative D call TRBD2 (5 bases). Trimming left V 4 bases short and J 0 bases short, with 16 bases between. There are 17 residues in the CDR3. Germline CDR1 and CDR2: LGHNT and FRNRAP. This CDR3 reads CASGWARALRSYNEQFF. The CDR3 nucleotides read TGTGCTAGTGGTTGGGCGAGGGCCCTACGCTCCTACAATGAGCAGTTCTTC. Using reference TRBV12-5 and TRBJ2-1 for the parts outside the CDR3, the full variable domain is DARVTQTPRHKVTEMGQEVTMRCQPILGHNTVFWYRQTMMQGLELLAYFRNRAPLDDSGMPKDRFSAEMPDATLATLKIQPSEPRDSAVYFCASGWARALRSYNEQFFGPGTRLTVL.

This clone is a singleton in its sample. This rearrangement joins TRBV19 to TRBJ2-2, with TRBD1 matching 12 bases. This CDR3 contains 14 residues. Germline V CDR1 and CDR2: LNHDA, SQIVND (reference sequence). V shed 9 bases and J 4 bases; nucleotides not matched to a gene: 3. This CDR3 is CASRDRGRTGELFF. The CDR3 nucleotides are TGTGCCAGCAGGGACAGGGGGCGCACCGGGGAGCTGTTTTTT.

The genes are TRBV11-1 and TRBJ2-7; D ambiguous. The germline CDR1 and CDR2 sequences are SGHAT and FQDESV (reference sequence). The CDR3 has 15 amino acids. The V and J ends lost 2 bases and 2 bases respectively, with 13 bases between them. CDR3 sequence (DNA): TGTGCCAGCAGCTTAAGTAGCAAGCTCCCCTACGAGCAGTACTTC. Translation gives CASSLSSKLPYEQYF. Looking up the rest from reference TRBV11-1 and TRBJ2-7 gives the full variable domain: EAEVAQSPRYKITEKSQAVAFWCDPISGHATLYWYRQILGQGPELLVQFQDESVVDDSQLPKDRFSAERLKGVDSTLKIQPAELGDSAMYLCASSLSSKLPYEQYFGPGTRLTVT.

The rearrangement links TRBV5-1 to TRBJ2-1; TRBD1 matches at 8 bases. The CDR3 is 14 amino acids. The germline V gene encodes CDR1 SGHRS and CDR2 YFSETQ. Trimming at V came to 1 base and at J to 7 bases, leaving 4 bases not matched to a gene. CDR3 DNA sequence: TGCGCCAGCAGCTTGACAGGGGGTAGGAATGAGCAGTTCTTC. Its protein is CASSLTGGRNEQFF.

The gene calls are TRBV4-1 and TRBJ1-6, with TRBD1 as a possible D gene (6 bases). V was cut by 2 bases and J by 6 bases, with 20 bases left in between. Germline CDR1 is MGHRA and CDR2 is YSYEKL. This CDR3 contains 18 residues. CDR3 in DNA: TGCGCCAGCAGCCAACTTCGAAGCGGGGACACCTTTAATTCACCCCTCCACTTT. Residues: CASSQLRSGDTFNSPLHF.

The chain uses TRBV2 and TRBJ2-1; 9 nucleotides align to TRBD2. The germline gives CDR1 SNHLY, CDR2 FYNNEI. The CDR3 is 18 amino acids. Trimming took 7 bases from V and 4 from J; bases not matched to a gene: 17. CDR3 sequence: CASTRRWSGGNNYNEQFF. CDR3 sequence (DNA): TGTGCCAGCACCCGCCGTTGGAGCGGGGGGAACAATTACAATGAGCAGTTCTTC.

The V gene is TRBV6-1, the J gene TRBJ1-5; TRBD1 matches at 7 bases. Germline values: CDR1 MNHNS, CDR2 SASEGT. Unmatched junction bases numbered 12, after V lost 7 bases and J lost 6 bases. The CDR3 totals 15 residues. The CDR3 nucleotides read TGTGCCAGCACGGGACAAGGGGGCCGCGGTCAGCCCCAGCATTTT. Protein: CASTGQGGRGQPQHF.

This chain uses TRBV9 with TRBJ2-2; no definite D call. The CDR3 extends over 14 amino acids. The germline gives CDR1 SGDLS, CDR2 YYNGEE. The V and J ends lost 0 bases and 6 bases respectively, with 9 bases between them. CDR3 DNA: TGTGCCAGCAGCGTAGTAGAAGTTTCCGGGGAGCTGTTTTTT. Protein: CASSVVEVSGELFF.

This chain's CDR3 is CASSPGQQAKNIQYF. CDR3 nucleotides: TGTGCCAGCAGTCCCGGACAGCAAGCCAAAAACATTCAGTACTTC. V is TRBV28 and J is TRBJ2-4; D is perhaps TRBD1 (6 bases). Between the trimmed V and J ends, which lost 5 bases and 0 bases, there was a span of 11 bases. This CDR3 spans 15 amino acids. The germline CDR1 and CDR2 sequences are MDHEN and SYDVKM.

This clone was recorded a few times. The DNA for the CDR3 is TGTGCCGGGCAGGACAGAGGAAACACCATATATTTT. Translated: CAGQDRGNTIYF. The rearrangement joins TRBV30 to TRBJ1-3; a possible D gene is TRBD1 (6 bases). V shed 8 bases and J shed 4 bases, with 12 bases lying between them. Looked up from germline, CDR1 is GTSNPN and CDR2 is SVGIG (reference sequence). The CDR3 is made up of 12 amino acids.

CDR3 in DNA: TGTGCCAGCAGCTTGGGACTAGCGGTGACCTCCTACAATGAGCAGTTCTTC. Protein: CASSLGLAVTSYNEQFF. The J gene is TRBJ2-1, the V gene TRBV5-8; 9 bases agree with TRBD2. Losses at the gene ends were 0 bases for V and 0 bases for J; bases not matched to a gene: 4. The CDR3 is made up of 17 amino acids. Germline V gene lookup returns CDR1 SGHTS and CDR2 YDEGEE.

The V call is TRBV5-1, the J call TRBJ2-3; D perhaps matches TRBD1 (6 bases). Germline V lookup: CDR1 SGHRS, CDR2 YFSETQ. Trimming stripped 0 bases from V and 6 bases from J, with 8 bases between. The CDR3 runs 13 residues. CDR3 bases: TGCGCCAGCAGCTTGGGACAGGAGGATACGCAGTATTTT. As protein: CASSLGQEDTQYF.

The V and J genes are TRBV6-1 and TRBJ1-1, with D hard to call. CDR1 and CDR2 (germline): MNHNS, SASEGT. Trimming cost V 2 bases and J 6 bases, with 19 bases left between them. The CDR3 sequence is 16 residues long. CDR3 nucleotide sequence: TGTGCCAGCAGTGAAATAAGGTCGGGGTACCGGGCTGAAGCTTTCTTT. This codes for CASSEIRSGYRAEAFF.

This chain connects TRBV19 to TRBJ1-1; 9 nucleotides match TRBD1. V lost 10 bases, J lost 2 bases, and 14 bases stayed unmatched. Germline values: CDR1 LNHDA, CDR2 SQIVND (reference sequence). CDR3 length: 16 amino acids. The DNA for the CDR3 is TGTGCCATCCTAATAGGGATGACAGGGGGTAACACTGAAGCTTTCTTT. Encoded protein: CAILIGMTGGNTEAFF.

This clone was seen a few times. The gene calls are TRBV15 and TRBJ1-5; weak D call: TRBD1 (6 bases). From germline, CDR1 is LNHNV and CDR2 YYDKDF (reference sequence). The CDR3 loop spans 15 amino acids. Between the trimmed V and J ends, which lost 1 base and 6 bases, there was a span of 13 bases. CDR3 sequence: CATSRGRGYSQPQHF. DNA for the CDR3: TGTGCCACCAGCAGAGGAAGGGGGTATAGTCAGCCCCAGCATTTT.

The J gene is TRBJ1-1, the V gene TRBV7-3; D gene uncertain. Germline CDR1 and CDR2: SGHTA and FQGTGA. V shed 4 bases and J shed 8 bases, with 14 bases lying between them. The CDR3 consists of 13 residues. The CDR3 loop is CASSSYIRGEAFF. The CDR3 region has the DNA TGTGCCAGCAGCTCCTATATCCGGGGAGAAGCTTTCTTT.

J is TRBJ1-2 and V is TRBV18; TRBD1 is a possible D gene (5 bases). The CDR3 sequence is 15 residues long. V shed 3 bases and J shed 3 bases, with 14 bases lying between them. Per germline, CDR1 KGHSH and CDR2 LQKENI. CDR3: CASSPERGRYYGYTF. For the CDR3, the DNA is TGTGCCAGCTCACCCGAGCGGGGGAGGTACTATGGCTACACCTTC.

V and J are TRBV9 and TRBJ2-1; 11 positions match TRBD1. The CDR3 consists of 15 residues. V lost 4 bases and J lost 7; bases outside the gene matches: 7. Germline CDR1 SGDLS, CDR2 YYNGEE. CDR3 in amino acids: CASSLGQGARNEQFF. The CDR3 DNA follows: TGTGCCAGCAGCCTTGGACAGGGGGCGCGGAATGAGCAGTTCTTC.

The chain combines TRBV5-4 with TRBJ1-2; D is uncertain. The germline V gene has CDR1 SGHNT and CDR2 YYREEE (reference sequence). This CDR3 spans 14 amino acids. Trimming left V 2 bases short and J 5 bases short, with 13 bases between. CDR3 nucleotide sequence: TGTGCCAGCAGCTTTGTCTCTGGGGAGTATGGCTACACCTTC. Its translation is CASSFVSGEYGYTF. Supplemented by reference TRBV5-4 and TRBJ1-2, the full variable domain reads ETGVTQSPTHLIKTRGQQVTLRCSSQSGHNTVSWYQQALGQGPQFIFQYYREEENGRGNFPPRFSGLQFPNYSSELNVNALELDDSALYLCASSFVSGEYGYTFGSGTRLTVV.

The rearrangement joins TRBV18 to TRBJ1-3; D is unresolved. The V gene lost 3 bases and the J gene lost 2 bases, with 8 bases spanning the gap. The CDR3 is made up of 14 amino acids. Germline loops: CDR1 KGHSH, CDR2 LQKENI. The CDR3 is CASSPPMTGNTIYF. The CDR3 nucleotides are TGTGCCAGCTCACCTCCTATGACTGGAAACACCATATATTTT.

The rearrangement uses TRBV14 and TRBJ2-4; 7 bases match TRBD1. Germline lookup yields CDR1 SGHDN and CDR2 FVKESK. V shed 3 bases and J 5 bases; nucleotides not matched to a gene: 10. The CDR3 has 16 amino acids. The CDR3 here is CASSQGGTAKQNIQYF. CDR3 DNA sequence: TGTGCCAGCAGCCAGGGTGGGACAGCCAAACAAAACATTCAGTACTTC.

This chain uses TRBV4-3 with TRBJ2-3; 9 bases agree with TRBD1. This CDR3 region has 17 residues. Germline lookup yields CDR1 LGHNA and CDR2 YSLEER. Trimming took 2 bases from V and 0 from J; bases not matched to a gene: 6. The CDR3 DNA reads TGCGCCAGCAGCCAATCCCCACAGGGGGCAAGCACAGATACGCAGTATTTT. Amino acids: CASSQSPQGASTDTQYF.

V usage is TRBV19 and J usage is TRBJ2-3, with TRBD2 identical over 9 bases. The CDR3 sequence is 16 residues long. V shed 9 bases and J 5 bases; nucleotides not matched to a gene: 15. The germline V gene has CDR1 LNHDA and CDR2 SQIVND (reference sequence). The CDR3 DNA reads TGTGCCAGCCGCCCCGAGGCGGGGGGGTGGGGAGATACGCAGTATTTT. Amino acid sequence: CASRPEAGGWGDTQYF.